A selection of T cell receptor beta chains follows, all from one sample in a study of control samples from healthy donors and cancer patients. Sequencing used immunoSEQ multiplex PCR; TCRdb keeps in-frame clones, though not all of them. This table holds about 130,000 clones, roughly 90% found once. Material for sequencing was blood. The receptors were sampled from a woman in her forties or fifties in good health. Each CDR3 is given with its conserved first and last residue. D genes are given only for firm matches. A row's size may be missing; if present it is once, few, many or a size class.

size: NA; J: TRBJ1-5; V: TRBV6-5; D: TRBD1; length: 14; CDR3: CASSSDRGNQPQHF; DNA: TGTGCCAGCAGTTCGGACAGGGGTAATCAGCCCCAGCATTTT
size: NA; J: TRBJ1-1; V: TRBV6-6; D: NA; length: 16; CDR3: CASSYPRDKMNTEAFF; DNA: TGTGCCAGCAGTTACCCACGGGACAAGATGAACACTGAAGCTTTCTTT
size: NA; J: TRBJ1-1; V: TRBV7-9; D: NA; length: 16; CDR3: CASSLLQGAGDTEAFF; DNA: TGTGCCAGCAGCTTACTACAGGGTGCCGGGGACACTGAAGCTTTCTTT
size: once; J: TRBJ2-7; V: TRBV5-1; D: TRBD2; length: 15; CDR3: CASSLGAGASYEQYF; DNA: TGCGCCAGCAGCTTGGGGGCGGGAGCATCCTACGAGCAGTACTTC
size: NA; J: TRBJ2-5; V: TRBV24-1; D: TRBD1; length: 15; CDR3: CATSDKGAPRETQYF; DNA: TGTGCCACCAGTGATAAGGGGGCGCCCCGAGAGACCCAGTACTTC
size: NA; J: TRBJ2-4; V: TRBV7-9; D: NA; length: 17; CDR3: CASSSPPIDRSKNIQYF; DNA: TGTGCCAGCAGCTCTCCCCCTATCGACAGGAGTAAGAACATTCAGTACTTC
size: NA; J: TRBJ1-2; V: TRBV30; D: NA; length: 12; CDR3: CAWRPGNYGYTF; DNA: TGTGCCTGGAGGCCGGGAAACTATGGCTACACCTTC
size: NA; J: TRBJ2-3; V: TRBV3-1/TRBV3-2; D: NA; length: 12; CDR3: CASEDSADTQYF; DNA: TGTGCCAGCGAGGACTCCGCAGATACGCAGTATTTT
size: few; J: TRBJ1-2; V: TRBV29-1; D: NA; length: 11; CDR3: CSAFDSYGYTF; DNA: TGCAGCGCATTCGACAGCTATGGCTACACCTTC
size: NA; J: TRBJ1-3; V: TRBV19; D: NA; length: 13; CDR3: CASNAGGRDTIYF; DNA: TGTGCCAGTAACGCGGGGGGACGGGACACCATATATTTT